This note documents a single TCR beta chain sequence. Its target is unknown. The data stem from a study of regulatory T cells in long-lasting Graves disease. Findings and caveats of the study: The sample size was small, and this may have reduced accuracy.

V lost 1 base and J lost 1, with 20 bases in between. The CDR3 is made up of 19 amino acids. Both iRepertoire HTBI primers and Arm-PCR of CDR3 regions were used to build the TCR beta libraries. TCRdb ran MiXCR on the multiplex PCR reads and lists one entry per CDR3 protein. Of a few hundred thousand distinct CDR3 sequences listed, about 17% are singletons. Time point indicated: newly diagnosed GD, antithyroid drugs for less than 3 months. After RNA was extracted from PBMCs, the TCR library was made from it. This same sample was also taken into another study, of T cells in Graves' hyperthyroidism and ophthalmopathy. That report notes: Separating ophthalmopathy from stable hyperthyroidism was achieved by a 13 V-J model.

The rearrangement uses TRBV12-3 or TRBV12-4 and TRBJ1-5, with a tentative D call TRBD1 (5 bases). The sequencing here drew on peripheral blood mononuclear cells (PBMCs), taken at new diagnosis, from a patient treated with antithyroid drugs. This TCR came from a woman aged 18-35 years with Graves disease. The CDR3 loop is CASSLEAGRAGLSNQPQHF. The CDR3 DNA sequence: TGTGCCAGCAGTTTAGAGGCGGGCAGGGCAGGTTTAAGCAATCAGCCCCAGCATTTT.